This note documents a single T cell receptor (beta chain) sequence. The antigen is undetermined. Only in-frame clones appear in the TCRdb table, and some are missing; sequencing was by immunoSEQ multiplex PCR. The data contain some 150,000 clones, over 85% of them singletons. This entry belongs to a study of T cell responses to AZD1222 COVID-19 vaccine. Study-wide results and caveats: Repertoire sampling was restricted to post-peak T cell response timepoints. Clonal diversity was possibly underestimated, and the donors were mostly white British, with more females. Only a handful of AZD1222 recipients, roughly six in all, had baseline seropositivity. When two AZD1222 doses had been given, Spike-specific TCR breadth and depth rose.

Germline V lookup: CDR1 SQVTM, CDR2 ANQGSEA. The CDR3 has 10 amino acids. The V end lost 2 bases, the J end lost 4 bases, and 2 bases lay between the germline ends. Here the sequenced sample was peripheral blood, taken on day 0 of AZD1222 vaccination. The origin of this receptor is an adult in good health. The chain has TRBV29-1 and TRBJ1-2, with D unresolved. The CDR3 DNA reads TGCAGCGTTGAACGCTATGGCTACACCTTC. Encoded protein: CSVERYGYTF.